This T cell receptor beta chain was obtained from a study of OX40 agonist ivuxolimab in advanced cancers. Study-wide background: The dose-escalation cohort was just under 85% male, with a mean age of 60 years, ranging roughly 20 to 90. Two cutaneous melanoma patients and one hepatocellular carcinoma patient, three in all, had partial responses.

This CDR3 has 15 residues. The V end was cut by 2 bases, the J end by 5 bases, with 12 bases between. The germline gives CDR1 KGHSY, CDR2 FQNENV. With regard to this clone: Antigen specificity is unknown.

Produced via immunoSEQ multiplex PCR; TCRdb's table is partial and in-frame only. The table has 77,000 or so clones, about 93% seen once. Overall study results and limits: The mean number of expanded clones was higher in CD8+ T cells than in CD4+.

The chain joins TRBV16 to TRBJ2-2, with D unclear. This TCR was sampled from an adult with an advanced solid tumor such as melanoma, head and neck, liver or kidney cancer. The sequenced sample was CD4+ or CD8+ T cells sorted from blood, obtained in a trial of the OX40 agonist ivuxolimab. CDR3 coding DNA: TGTGCCAGCAGCCAAATAAGTCTGGGGACCGGGGAGCTGTTTTTT. Translating it yields CASSQISLGTGELFF.